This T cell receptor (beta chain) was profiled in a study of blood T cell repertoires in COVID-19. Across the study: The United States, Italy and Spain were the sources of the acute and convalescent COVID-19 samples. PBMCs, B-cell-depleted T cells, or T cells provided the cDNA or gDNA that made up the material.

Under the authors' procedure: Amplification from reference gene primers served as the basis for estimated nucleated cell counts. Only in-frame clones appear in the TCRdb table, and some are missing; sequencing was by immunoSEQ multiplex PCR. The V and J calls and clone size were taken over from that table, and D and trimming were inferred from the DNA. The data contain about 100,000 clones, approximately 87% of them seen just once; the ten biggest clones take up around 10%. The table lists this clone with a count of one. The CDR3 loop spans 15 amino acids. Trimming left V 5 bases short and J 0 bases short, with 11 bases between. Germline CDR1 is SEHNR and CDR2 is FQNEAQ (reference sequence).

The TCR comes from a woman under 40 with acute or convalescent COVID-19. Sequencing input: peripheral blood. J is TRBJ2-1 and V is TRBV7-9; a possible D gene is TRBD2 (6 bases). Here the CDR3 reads CASSIDGSSYNEQFF. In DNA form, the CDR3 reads TGTGCCAGCAGCATAGACGGGAGCTCCTACAATGAGCAGTTCTTC.